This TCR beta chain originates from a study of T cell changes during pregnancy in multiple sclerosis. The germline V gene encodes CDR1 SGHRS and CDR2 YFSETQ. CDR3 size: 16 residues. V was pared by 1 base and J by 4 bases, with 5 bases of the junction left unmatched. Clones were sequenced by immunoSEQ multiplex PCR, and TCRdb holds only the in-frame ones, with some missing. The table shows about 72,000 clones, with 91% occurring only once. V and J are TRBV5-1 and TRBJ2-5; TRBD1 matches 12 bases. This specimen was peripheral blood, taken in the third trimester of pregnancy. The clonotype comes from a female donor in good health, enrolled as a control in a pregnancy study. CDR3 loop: CASSLTGTGGLETQYF. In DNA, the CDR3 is TGCGCCAGCAGCTTGACAGGGACAGGGGGCTTAGAGACCCAGTACTTC.